This T cell receptor (beta chain) was sequenced for a study of blood T cell repertoires in COVID-19. CDR3 length: 16 residues. V lost 8 bases to trimming and J lost 5 bases; unmatched junction nucleotides: 12. CDR1 is MDHEN and CDR2 is SYDVKM in the germline V gene. Authors' analysis steps: From reference gene primer amplification, estimates of nucleated cell counts were derived. Sequencing used immunoSEQ multiplex PCR; TCRdb keeps in-frame clones, though not all of them. V and J calls and clone size come straight from that table; D and trimming were deduced from the DNA. This table has about 170,000 clones, under 90% appearing once.

The receptor was isolated from an elderly woman with acute or convalescent COVID-19. V usage is TRBV28 and J usage is TRBJ2-1; TRBD2 matches 10 bases. Sequencing was carried out using peripheral blood. The CDR3 loop is CASPPEASGGNNEQFF. The DNA of the CDR3 is TGTGCCAGCCCGCCCGAGGCTAGCGGGGGAAACAATGAGCAGTTCTTC.